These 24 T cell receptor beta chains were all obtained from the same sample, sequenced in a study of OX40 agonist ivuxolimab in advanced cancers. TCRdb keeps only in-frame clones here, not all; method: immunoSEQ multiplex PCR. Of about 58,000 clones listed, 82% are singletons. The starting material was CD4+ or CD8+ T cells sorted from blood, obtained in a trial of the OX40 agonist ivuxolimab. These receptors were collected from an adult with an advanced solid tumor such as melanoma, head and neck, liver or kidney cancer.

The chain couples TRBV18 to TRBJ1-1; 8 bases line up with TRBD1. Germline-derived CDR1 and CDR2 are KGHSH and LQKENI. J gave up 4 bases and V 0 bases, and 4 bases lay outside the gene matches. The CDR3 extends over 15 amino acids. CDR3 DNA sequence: TGTGCCAGCTCACCACCGACAGGGGAAGTCACTGAAGCTTTCTTT. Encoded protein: CASSPPTGEVTEAFF.

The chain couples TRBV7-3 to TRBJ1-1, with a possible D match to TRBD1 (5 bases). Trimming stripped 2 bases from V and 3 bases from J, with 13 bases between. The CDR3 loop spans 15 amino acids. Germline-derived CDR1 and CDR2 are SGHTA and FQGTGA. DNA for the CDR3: TGTGCCAGCAGCTTAGGGGCAGGCTCGGACACTGAAGCTTTCTTT. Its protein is CASSLGAGSDTEAFF.

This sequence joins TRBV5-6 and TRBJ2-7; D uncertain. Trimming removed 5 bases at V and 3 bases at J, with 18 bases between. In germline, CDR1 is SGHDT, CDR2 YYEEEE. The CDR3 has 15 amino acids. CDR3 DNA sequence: TGTGCCAGCAGTTTTGCGCCCGCCTCAGACTACGAGCAGTACTTC. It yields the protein CASSFAPASDYEQYF.

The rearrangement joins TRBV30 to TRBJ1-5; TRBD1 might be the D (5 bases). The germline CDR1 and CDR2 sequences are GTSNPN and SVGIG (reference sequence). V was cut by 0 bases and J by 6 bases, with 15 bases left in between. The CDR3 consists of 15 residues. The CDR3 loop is CAWSVSGPNAQPQHF. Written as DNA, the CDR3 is TGTGCCTGGAGTGTCTCAGGGCCCAATGCTCAGCCCCAGCATTTT. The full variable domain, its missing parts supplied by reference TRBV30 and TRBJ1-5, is SQTIHQWPATLVQPVGSPLSLECTVEGTSNPNLYWYRQAAGRGLQLLFYSVGIGQISSEVPQNLSASRPQDRQFILSSKKLLLSDSGFYLCAWSVSGPNAQPQHFGDGTRLSIL.

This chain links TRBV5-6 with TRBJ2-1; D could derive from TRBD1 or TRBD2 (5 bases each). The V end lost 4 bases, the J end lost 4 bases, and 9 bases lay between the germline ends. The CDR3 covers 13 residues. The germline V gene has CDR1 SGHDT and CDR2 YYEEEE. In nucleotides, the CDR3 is TGTGCCAGCAGCGGGGACCATTACAATGAGCAGTTCTTC. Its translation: CASSGDHYNEQFF.

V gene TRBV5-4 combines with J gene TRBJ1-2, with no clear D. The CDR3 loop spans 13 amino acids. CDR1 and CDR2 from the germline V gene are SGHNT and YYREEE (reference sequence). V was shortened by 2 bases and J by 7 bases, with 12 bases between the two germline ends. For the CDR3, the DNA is TGTGCCAGCAGCTTCCCCGAGAGGTTTGGCTACACCTTC. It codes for CASSFPERFGYTF.

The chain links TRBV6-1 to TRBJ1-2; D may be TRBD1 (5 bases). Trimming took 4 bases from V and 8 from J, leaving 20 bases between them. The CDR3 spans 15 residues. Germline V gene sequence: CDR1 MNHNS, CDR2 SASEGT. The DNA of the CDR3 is TGTGCCAGCAGTGTGACACCGGGGCCGTTCCGGGGCTACACCTTC. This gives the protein CASSVTPGPFRGYTF.

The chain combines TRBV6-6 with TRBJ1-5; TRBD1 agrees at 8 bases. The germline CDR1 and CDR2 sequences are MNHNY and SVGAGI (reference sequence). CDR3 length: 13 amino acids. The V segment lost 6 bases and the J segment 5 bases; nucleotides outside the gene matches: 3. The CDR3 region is CASRLTGDQPQHF. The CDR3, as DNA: TGTGCCAGCAGACTGACAGGGGATCAGCCCCAGCATTTT.

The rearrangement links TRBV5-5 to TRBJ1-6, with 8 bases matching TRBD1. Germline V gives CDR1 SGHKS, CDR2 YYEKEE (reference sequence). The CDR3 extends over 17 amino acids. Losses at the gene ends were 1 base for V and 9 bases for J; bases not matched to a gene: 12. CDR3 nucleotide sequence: TGTGCCAGCAGCTTGAACCTCAAAAGGACAGGGACTTCACCCCTCCACTTT. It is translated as CASSLNLKRTGTSPLHF.

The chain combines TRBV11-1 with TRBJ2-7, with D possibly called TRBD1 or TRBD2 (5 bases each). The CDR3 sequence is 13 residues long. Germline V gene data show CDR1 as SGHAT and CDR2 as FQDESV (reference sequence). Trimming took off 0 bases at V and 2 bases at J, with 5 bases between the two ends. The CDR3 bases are TGTGCCAGCAGCTTAGCGGGGGCCTACGAGCAGTACTTC. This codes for CASSLAGAYEQYF.

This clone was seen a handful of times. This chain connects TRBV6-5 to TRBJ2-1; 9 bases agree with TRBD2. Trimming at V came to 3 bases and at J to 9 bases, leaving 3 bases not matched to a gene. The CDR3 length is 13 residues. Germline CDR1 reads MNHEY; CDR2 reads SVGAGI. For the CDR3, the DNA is TGTGCCAGCAGTTATGCTAGCGGGATTGAGCAGTTCTTC. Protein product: CASSYASGIEQFF.

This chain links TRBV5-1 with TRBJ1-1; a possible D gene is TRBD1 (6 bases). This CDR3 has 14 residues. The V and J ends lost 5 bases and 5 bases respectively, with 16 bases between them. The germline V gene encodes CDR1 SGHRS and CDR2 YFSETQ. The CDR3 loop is CASRPVRGGTEAFF. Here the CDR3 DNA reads TGCGCCAGCAGGCCCGTGAGGGGGGGAACTGAAGCTTTCTTT.

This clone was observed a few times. The CDR3 is CASSTRVEGETQYF. CDR3 sequence (DNA): TGTGCCAGCAGCACCAGGGTAGAAGGAGAGACCCAGTACTTC. This chain uses TRBV7-9 with TRBJ2-5; tentative D call: TRBD1 (5 bases). The CDR3 has 14 residues. Between the trimmed V and J ends, which lost 5 bases and 4 bases, there was a span of 14 bases. Germline loops: CDR1 SEHNR, CDR2 FQNEAQ (reference sequence).

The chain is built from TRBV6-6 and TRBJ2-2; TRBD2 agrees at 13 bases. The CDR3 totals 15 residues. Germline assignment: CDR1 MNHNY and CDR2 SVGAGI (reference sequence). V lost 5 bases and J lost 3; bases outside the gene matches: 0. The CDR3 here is CASSTSGGDTGELFF. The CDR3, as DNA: TGTGCCAGCAGTACTAGCGGGGGGGACACCGGGGAGCTGTTTTTT.

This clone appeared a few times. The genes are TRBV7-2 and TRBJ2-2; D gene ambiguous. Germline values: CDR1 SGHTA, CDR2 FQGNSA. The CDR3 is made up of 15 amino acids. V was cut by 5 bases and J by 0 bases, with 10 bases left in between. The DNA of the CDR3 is TGTGCCAGCAGCGCAAGAAATACGAACACCGGGGAGCTGTTTTTT. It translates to CASSARNTNTGELFF.

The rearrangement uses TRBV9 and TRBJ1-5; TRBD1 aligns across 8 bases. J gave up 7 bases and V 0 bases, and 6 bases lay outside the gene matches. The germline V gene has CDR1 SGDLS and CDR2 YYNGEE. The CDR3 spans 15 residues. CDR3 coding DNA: TGTGCCAGCAGCGTAGGGACAGGGTTCCAGCAGCCCCAGCATTTT. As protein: CASSVGTGFQQPQHF.

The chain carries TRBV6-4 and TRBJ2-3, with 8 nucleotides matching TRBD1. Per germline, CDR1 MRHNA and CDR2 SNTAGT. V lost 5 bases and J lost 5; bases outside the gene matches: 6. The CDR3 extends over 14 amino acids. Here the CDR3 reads CASSLDRVQDTQYF. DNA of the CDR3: TGTGCCAGCAGTCTGGACAGGGTGCAAGATACGCAGTATTTT.

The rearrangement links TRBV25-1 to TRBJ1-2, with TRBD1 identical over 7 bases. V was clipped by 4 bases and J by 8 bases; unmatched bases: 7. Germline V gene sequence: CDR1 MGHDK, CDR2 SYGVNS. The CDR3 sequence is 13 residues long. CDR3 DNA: TGTGCCAGCAGTGCCCGGGACAGTTCGGGCTACACCTTC. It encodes CASSARDSSGYTF.

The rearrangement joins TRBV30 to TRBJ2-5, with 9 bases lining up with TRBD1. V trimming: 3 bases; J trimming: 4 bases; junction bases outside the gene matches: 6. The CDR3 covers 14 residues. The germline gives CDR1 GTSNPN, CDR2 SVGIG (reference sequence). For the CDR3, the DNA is TGTGCCTGGAGCAGGACGGGACAGGGAGAGACCCAGTACTTC. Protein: CAWSRTGQGETQYF. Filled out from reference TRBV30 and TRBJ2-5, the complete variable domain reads SQTIHQWPATLVQPVGSPLSLECTVEGTSNPNLYWYRQAAGRGLQLLFYSVGIGQISSEVPQNLSASRPQDRQFILSSKKLLLSDSGFYLCAWSRTGQGETQYFGPGTRLLVL.

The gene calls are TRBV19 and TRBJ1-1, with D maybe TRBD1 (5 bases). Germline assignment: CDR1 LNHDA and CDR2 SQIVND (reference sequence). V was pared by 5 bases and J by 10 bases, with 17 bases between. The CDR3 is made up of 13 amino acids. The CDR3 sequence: CASSLGTFEVAFF. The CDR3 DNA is TGTGCCAGTAGTTTGGGGACCTTCGAGGTAGCTTTCTTT.

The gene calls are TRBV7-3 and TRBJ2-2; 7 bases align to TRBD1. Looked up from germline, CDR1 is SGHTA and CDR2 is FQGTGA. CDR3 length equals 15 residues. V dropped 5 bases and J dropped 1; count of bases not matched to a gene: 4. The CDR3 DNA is TGTGCCAGCAGCCCCGGACAGGTGAACACCGGGGAGCTGTTTTTT. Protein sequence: CASSPGQVNTGELFF.

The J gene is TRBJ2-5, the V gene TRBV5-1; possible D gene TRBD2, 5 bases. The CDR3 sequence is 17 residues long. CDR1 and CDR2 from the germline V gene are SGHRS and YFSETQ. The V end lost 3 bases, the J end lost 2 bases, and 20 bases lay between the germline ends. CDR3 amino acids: CASSSSGLRSVQETQYF. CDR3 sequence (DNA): TGCGCCAGCAGCTCATCCGGACTTAGGTCGGTACAAGAGACCCAGTACTTC.

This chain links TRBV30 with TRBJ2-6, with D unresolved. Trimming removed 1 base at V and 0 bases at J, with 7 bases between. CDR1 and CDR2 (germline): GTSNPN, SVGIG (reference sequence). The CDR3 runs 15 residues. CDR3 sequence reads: CAWSETISGANVLTF. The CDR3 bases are TGTGCCTGGAGTGAGACCATCTCTGGGGCCAACGTCCTGACTTTC.

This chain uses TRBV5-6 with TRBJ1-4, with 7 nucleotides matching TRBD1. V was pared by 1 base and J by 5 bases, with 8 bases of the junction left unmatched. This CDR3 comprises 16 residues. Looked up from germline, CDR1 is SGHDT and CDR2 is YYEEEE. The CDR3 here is CASSLFAGQLNEKLFF. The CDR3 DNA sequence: TGTGCCAGCAGCTTGTTTGCGGGACAGCTCAATGAAAAACTGTTTTTT.